These T cell receptor beta chains were read from a single sample in a study of T cell responses to AZD1222 COVID-19 vaccine. Repertoires were generated with immunoSEQ multiplex PCR, while TCRdb's copy carries only in-frame clones and drops some. The sample lists roughly 100,000 clones; 88% were seen once. This sample comprised peripheral blood, obtained on day 0 of AZD1222 vaccination. These receptors were collected from an adult in good health. Each CDR3 is given with its conserved first and last residue.

>TRBV7-9|TRBJ2-7
CASSIGTGGIVQYF
>TRBV5-6|TRBJ1-5
CASSLYSAPGEPQHF
>TRBV4-1|TRBJ1-2
CASSQEGNLYGYTF
>TRBV5-1|TRBJ2-1
CASSWTSGGASKGLNEQFF
>TRBV10-3|TRBJ2-5
CAIRGQGQGETQYF
>TRBV6-5|TRBJ2-1
CASSYTRTGGSYEQFF
>TRBV2|TRBJ2-1
CASRDGTSGGEQFF
>TRBV25-1|TRBJ1-3
CASTEAGGGNTIYF
>TRBV6-2/TRBV6-3|TRBJ2-7
CASSYSRTASYEQYF
>TRBV6-5|TRBJ1-1
CASRGGWGDTEAFF
>TRBV6-1|TRBJ2-3
CASSERVADTQYF
>TRBV19|TRBJ1-2
CASSRDRYGYTF
>TRBV25-1|TRBJ2-7
CASSPSGANSYEQYF
>TRBV7-9|TRBJ1-3
CASSSRGGWDTIYF
>TRBV7-9|TRBJ1-2
CASSPQGPYGYTF
>TRBV3-1/TRBV3-2|TRBJ1-2
CASSQGTVNYGYTF
>TRBV6-5|TRBJ2-1
CASRAQRDSNNEQFF
>TRBV5-8|TRBJ2-7
CASSLRTRLTGNEQYF
>TRBV7-3|TRBJ2-7
CASSLGPGQSYEQYF
>TRBV7-6|TRBJ1-2
CASSPGTGAAYGYTF
>TRBV6-5|TRBJ2-1
CASSYSSGGEQFF
>TRBV28|TRBJ1-4
CATRLSGPGGNEKLFF
>TRBV7-2|TRBJ1-5
CASSSAPGQAINQPQHF
>TRBV28|TRBJ2-7
CASSLGTGTYEQYF
>TRBV19|TRBJ1-1
CASSRQAFQNTEAFF
>TRBV2|TRBJ2-2
CASSGVGAGNTGELFF
>TRBV5-1|TRBJ1-1
CASSAGQLNTEAFF
>TRBV9|TRBJ1-1
CASSVVKELNTEAFF
>TRBV14|TRBJ2-1
CASSQGTSPVNEQFF
>TRBV6-2/TRBV6-3|TRBJ2-7
CASIPAGTSGRTTYEQYF
>TRBV7-6|TRBJ1-1
CASSPPSLGPEWMNTEAFF
>TRBV6-4|TRBJ2-1
CASSETVSSYNEQFF
>TRBV24-1|TRBJ1-2
CATSDSTGTGDHGYTF
>TRBV4-3|TRBJ2-1
CASSPRTGWSYNEQFF
>TRBV10-3|TRBJ1-4
CAISQGQGDKLFF
>TRBV28|TRBJ2-3
CASNVGGNTDTQYF
>TRBV7-9|TRBJ1-5
CASSFRQGGYQPQHF
>TRBV19|TRBJ1-5
CASSIGRSRGNQPQHF
>TRBV10-1|TRBJ2-1
CASSALRRGDEQFF
>TRBV7-2|TRBJ2-3
CASSLGGPDTQYF
>TRBV24-1|TRBJ1-1
CATSGQGARFWTEAFF
>TRBV5-4|TRBJ1-6
CASSPGGSGMSSPLHF
>TRBV7-8|TRBJ2-7
CASSMTGGYEQYF
>TRBV4-3|TRBJ1-6
CASSQDYTADNSPLHF
>TRBV10-1|TRBJ2-1
CASSQGTVGRSEQFF
>TRBV7-3|TRBJ2-2
CASSLGSRRGTGELFF
>TRBV19|TRBJ2-5
CASSMAAGQETQYF
>TRBV14|TRBJ1-2
CASSQVVEIRGYTF
>TRBV11-3|TRBJ2-5
CASSLRTGGVETQYF